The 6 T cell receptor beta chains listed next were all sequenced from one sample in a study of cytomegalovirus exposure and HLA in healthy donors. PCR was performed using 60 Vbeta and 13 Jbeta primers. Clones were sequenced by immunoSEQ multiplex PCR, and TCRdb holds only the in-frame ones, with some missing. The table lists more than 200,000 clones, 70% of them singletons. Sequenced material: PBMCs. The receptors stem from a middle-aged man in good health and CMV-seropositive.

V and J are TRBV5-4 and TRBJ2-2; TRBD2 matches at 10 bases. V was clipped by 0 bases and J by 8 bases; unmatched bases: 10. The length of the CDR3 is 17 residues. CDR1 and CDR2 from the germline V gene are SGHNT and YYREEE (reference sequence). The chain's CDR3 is CASSLALAGARGGELFF. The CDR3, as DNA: TGTGCCAGCAGCTTGGCCCTAGCGGGGGCCCGGGGGGGGGAGCTGTTTTTT. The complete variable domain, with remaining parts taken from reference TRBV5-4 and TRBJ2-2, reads ETGVTQSPTHLIKTRGQQVTLRCSSQSGHNTVSWYQQALGQGPQFIFQYYREEENGRGNFPPRFSGLQFPNYSSELNVNALELDDSALYLCASSLALAGARGGELFFGEGSRLTVL.

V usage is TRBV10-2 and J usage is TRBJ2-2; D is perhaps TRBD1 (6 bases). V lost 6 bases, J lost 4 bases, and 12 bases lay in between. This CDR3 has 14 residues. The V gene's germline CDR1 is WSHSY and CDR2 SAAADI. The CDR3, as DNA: TGCGCCAGCAGCAGGGGAGATCCCACCGGGGAGCTGTTTTTT. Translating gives CASSRGDPTGELFF.

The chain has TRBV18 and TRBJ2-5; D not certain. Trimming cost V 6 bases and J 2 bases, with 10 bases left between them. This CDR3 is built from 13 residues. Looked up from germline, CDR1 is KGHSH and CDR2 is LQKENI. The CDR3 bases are TGTGCCAGCTCCCCAACTCTTCAAGAGACCCAGTACTTC. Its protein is CASSPTLQETQYF.

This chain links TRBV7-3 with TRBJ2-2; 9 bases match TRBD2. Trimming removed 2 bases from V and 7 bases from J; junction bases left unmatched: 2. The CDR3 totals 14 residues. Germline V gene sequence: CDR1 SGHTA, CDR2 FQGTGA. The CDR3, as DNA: TGTGCCAGCAGCTTAGGGACTAGCCTCGGGGAGCTGTTTTTT. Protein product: CASSLGTSLGELFF. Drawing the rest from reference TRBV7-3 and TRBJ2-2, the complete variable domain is GAGVSQTPSNKVTEKGKYVELRCDPISGHTALYWYRQSLGQGPEFLIYFQGTGAADDSGLPNDRFFAVRPEGSVSTLKIQRTERGDSAVYLCASSLGTSLGELFFGEGSRLTVL.

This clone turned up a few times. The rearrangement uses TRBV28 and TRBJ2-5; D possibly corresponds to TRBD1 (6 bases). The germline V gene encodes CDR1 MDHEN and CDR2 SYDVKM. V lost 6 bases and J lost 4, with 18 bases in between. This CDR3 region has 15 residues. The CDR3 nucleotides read TGTGCCAGCAGCAACCGGGACAAGGTAGTAGAGACCCAGTACTTC. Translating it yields CASSNRDKVVETQYF. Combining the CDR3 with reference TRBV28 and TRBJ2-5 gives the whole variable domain DVKVTQSSRYLVKRTGEKVFLECVQDMDHENMFWYRQDPGLGLRLIYFSYDVKMKEKGDIPEGYSVSREKKERFSLILESASTNQTSMYLCASSNRDKVVETQYFGPGTRLLVL.

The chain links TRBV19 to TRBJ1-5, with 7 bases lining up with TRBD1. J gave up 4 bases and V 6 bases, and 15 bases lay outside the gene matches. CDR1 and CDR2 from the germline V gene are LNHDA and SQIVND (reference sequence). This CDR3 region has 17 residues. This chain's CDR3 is CASRLGGWDRVNQPQHF. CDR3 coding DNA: TGTGCCAGTAGGCTGGGGGGTTGGGACAGAGTAAATCAGCCCCAGCATTTT.